A single sample gave rise to the 19 T cell receptor beta chains below, sequenced in a study of T cells in narcolepsy. TCRdb keeps only in-frame clones here, not all; method: immunoSEQ multiplex PCR. The table lists some 13,000 clones, less than 90% of them singletons. Specimen: CD45RA- memory CD4+ T cells from PBMCs. The receptors come from a human donor with narcolepsy.

The genes are TRBV6-6 and TRBJ2-3; D is perhaps TRBD1 (6 bases). V lost 5 bases, J lost 0 bases, and 12 bases lay in between. The CDR3 covers 15 residues. Germline values: CDR1 MNHNY, CDR2 SVGAGI (reference sequence). CDR3 sequence (DNA): TGTGCCAGCAGTCCGACAGGCCCTAGCACAGATACGCAGTATTTT. Protein: CASSPTGPSTDTQYF.

The chain carries TRBV5-1 and TRBJ1-1; tentatively, D is TRBD1 (5 bases). Trimming left V 0 bases short and J 0 bases short, with 9 bases between. There are 15 residues in the CDR3. The germline CDR1 and CDR2 sequences are SGHRS and YFSETQ. The CDR3 here is CASSLDWGVNTEAFF. Written as DNA, the CDR3 is TGCGCCAGCAGCTTGGACTGGGGGGTGAACACTGAAGCTTTCTTT.

The chain uses TRBV2 and TRBJ1-1, with 9 bases identical to TRBD1. The CDR3 runs to 14 residues. The V segment lost 5 bases and the J segment 5 bases; nucleotides outside the gene matches: 6. Germline CDR1 reads SNHLY; CDR2 reads FYNNEI. Written as DNA, the CDR3 is TGTGCCAGCAGTCAACAGGGGGCGCGAACTGAAGCTTTCTTT. Translated, it gives CASSQQGARTEAFF.

This rearrangement joins TRBV10-3 to TRBJ1-5; tentative D call: TRBD1 (6 bases). CDR3 length: 13 amino acids. The V gene's germline CDR1 is ENHRY and CDR2 SYGVKD. Deletions cut 6 bases from V and 3 bases from J, with 9 bases between. Here the CDR3 reads CAIRPGDNQPQHF. CDR3 DNA: TGTGCCATCAGGCCAGGGGACAATCAGCCCCAGCATTTT.

This clone turned up a few times. The gene calls are TRBV28 and TRBJ1-5; D perhaps matches TRBD1 (5 bases). CDR3 length: 16 residues. Germline CDR1 reads MDHEN; CDR2 reads SYDVKM. V gave up 5 bases and J gave up 1 base, with 15 bases separating them. Here the CDR3 reads CASSARVGQSNQPQHF. CDR3 nucleotide sequence: TGTGCCAGCAGTGCCCGCGTGGGGCAGAGCAATCAGCCCCAGCATTTT.

The chain joins TRBV7-3 to TRBJ1-1, with 9 bases lining up with TRBD1. Germline loops: CDR1 SGHTA, CDR2 FQGTGA. The CDR3 sequence is 15 residues long. Losses at the gene ends were 4 bases for V and 11 bases for J; bases not matched to a gene: 14. The CDR3 is CASSSRGTGIGHAFF. The DNA for the CDR3 is TGTGCCAGCAGCTCTCGGGGGACAGGGATCGGGCATGCTTTCTTT.

The chain combines TRBV10-3 with TRBJ2-1, with TRBD1 identical over 7 bases. CDR3 length equals 13 residues. Unmatched junction bases numbered 8, after V lost 7 bases and J lost 8 bases. Germline V gene sequence: CDR1 ENHRY, CDR2 SYGVKD. The CDR3 loop is CAIKGALMDEQFF. The CDR3 nucleotides read TGTGCCATCAAGGGGGCTTTGATGGATGAGCAGTTCTTC.

The genes are TRBV7-9 and TRBJ2-7; 9 nucleotides agree with TRBD1. CDR1 is SEHNR, CDR2 FQNEAQ, per germline (reference sequence). The junction had 8 bases not matched to a gene; V was cut back by 5 bases and J by 3 bases. This CDR3 has 15 residues. The CDR3 DNA reads as TGTGCCAGCAGCATCCCGGGACAGGGTGTCTACGAGCAGTACTTC. Its translation is CASSIPGQGVYEQYF.

The chain employs TRBV5-1 and TRBJ2-7, with TRBD2 matching over 7 bases. This CDR3 comprises 14 residues. The trim removed 0 bases at V and 6 bases at J, leaving 6 bases unmatched. Germline-derived CDR1 and CDR2 are SGHRS and YFSETQ. CDR3 DNA: TGCGCCAGCAGCTTGGTGGCGGGAGCCTGCGAGCAGTACTTC. This codes for CASSLVAGACEQYF.

The chain joins TRBV6-6 to TRBJ2-1; 7 bases are shared with TRBD2. This CDR3 has 14 amino acids. Trimming removed 6 bases from V and 4 bases from J; junction bases left unmatched: 6. The germline V gene has CDR1 MNHNY and CDR2 SVGAGI (reference sequence). The DNA for the CDR3 is TGTGCCAGCAGACCTAGCGGTCTTTACAATGAGCAGTTCTTC. Amino acids: CASRPSGLYNEQFF.

CDR3 amino acids: CASSLTGASNEKLFF. The CDR3 DNA follows: TGCGCCAGCAGCCTAACAGGGGCGTCTAATGAAAAACTGTTTTTT. The chain combines TRBV5-1 with TRBJ1-4, with 7 bases aligning to TRBD1. CDR3 length: 15 amino acids. V lost 4 bases and J lost 3; bases outside the gene matches: 6. Germline V CDR1 and CDR2: SGHRS, YFSETQ.

The genes are TRBV13 and TRBJ1-2; no clear D gene. This CDR3 comprises 15 residues. The V and J ends lost 4 bases and 5 bases respectively, with 17 bases between them. In germline, CDR1 is PRHDT, CDR2 FYEKMQ (reference sequence). The CDR3 coding sequence is TGTGCCAGCAGCTCGACGGCCTCAAGGAGGTATGGCTACACCTTC. It is translated as CASSSTASRRYGYTF.

The V gene is TRBV2, the J gene TRBJ1-5, with 9 bases that match TRBD1. Germline V CDR1 and CDR2: SNHLY, FYNNEI. Unmatched junction bases numbered 5, after V lost 8 bases and J lost 0 bases. CDR3 length equals 15 residues. DNA for the CDR3: TGTGCCAGCGGGACAGGGCAAGCTAGCAATCAGCCCCAGCATTTT. It is translated as CASGTGQASNQPQHF.

The CDR3 DNA reads as TGCGCCAGCAGCTTGGAGGGATCCCGGGGAGAGACCCAGTACTTC. It translates to CASSLEGSRGETQYF. This chain links TRBV5-1 with TRBJ2-5, with D tentatively TRBD2 (5 bases). The germline V gene has CDR1 SGHRS and CDR2 YFSETQ. The CDR3 runs to 15 residues. Trimming shortened V by 0 bases and J by 4 bases, and 13 bases separated the two germline ends.

As DNA, the CDR3 is TGCAGCGTTGAACGGGGGAATGAGCAGTTCTTC. Its protein is CSVERGNEQFF. The chain couples TRBV29-1 to TRBJ2-1; D is perhaps TRBD2 (6 bases). V shed 2 bases and J shed 7 bases, with 6 bases lying between them. Germline CDR1 and CDR2: SQVTM and ANQGSEA. The CDR3 covers 11 residues.

The chain recombines TRBV6-5 with TRBJ1-4; the D is unclear. CDR3 length: 15 residues. Per the germline V gene, CDR1 is MNHEY and CDR2 is SVGAGI. Trimming pared 4 bases from V and 3 bases from J, leaving 12 bases between. CDR3 bases: TGTGCCAGCAGTTTTCGGGTCAGCGCTAATGAAAAACTGTTTTTT. It translates to CASSFRVSANEKLFF.

This chain links TRBV6-6 with TRBJ2-5; the D is unclear. The CDR3 is 11 amino acids. CDR1 MNHNY and CDR2 SVGAGI come from the germline V gene (reference sequence). Trimming cost V 8 bases and J 4 bases, with 8 bases left between them. CDR3 sequence reads: CASGQVETQYF. DNA of the CDR3: TGTGCCAGCGGTCAGGTAGAGACCCAGTACTTC.

This sequence joins TRBV18 and TRBJ1-5; TRBD1 is a possible D gene (6 bases). V was trimmed by 3 bases and J by 5 bases, leaving 11 bases between them. Germline CDR1 and CDR2: KGHSH and LQKENI. The CDR3 runs 14 residues. The CDR3 protein is CASSPANRDQPQHF. The CDR3 DNA follows: TGTGCCAGCTCACCGGCGAACAGGGATCAGCCCCAGCATTTT.

The chain combines TRBV6-5 with TRBJ2-3; 10 bases map to TRBD2. The germline V gene has CDR1 MNHEY and CDR2 SVGAGI. The CDR3 is 16 amino acids. The trim removed 2 bases at V and 3 bases at J, leaving 5 bases unmatched. Written as DNA, the CDR3 is TGTGCCAGCAGTTACCGTCCTAGCGGGAGAACAGATACGCAGTATTTT. Protein product: CASSYRPSGRTDTQYF.